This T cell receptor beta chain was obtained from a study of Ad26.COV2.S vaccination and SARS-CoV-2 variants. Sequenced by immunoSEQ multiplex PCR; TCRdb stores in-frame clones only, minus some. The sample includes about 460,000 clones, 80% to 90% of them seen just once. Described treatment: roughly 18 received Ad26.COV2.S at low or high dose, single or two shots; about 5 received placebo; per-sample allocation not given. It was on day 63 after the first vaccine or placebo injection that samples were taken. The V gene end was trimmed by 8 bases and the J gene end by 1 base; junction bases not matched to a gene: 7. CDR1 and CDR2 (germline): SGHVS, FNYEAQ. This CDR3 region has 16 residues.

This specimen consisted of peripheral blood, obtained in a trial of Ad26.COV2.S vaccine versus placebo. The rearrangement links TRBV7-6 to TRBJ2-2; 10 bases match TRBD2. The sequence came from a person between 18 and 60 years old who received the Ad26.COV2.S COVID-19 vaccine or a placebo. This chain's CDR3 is CASSLAGGLNTGELFF. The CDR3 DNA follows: TGTGCCAGCTCCTTAGCGGGGGGCCTGAACACCGGGGAGCTGTTTTTT.